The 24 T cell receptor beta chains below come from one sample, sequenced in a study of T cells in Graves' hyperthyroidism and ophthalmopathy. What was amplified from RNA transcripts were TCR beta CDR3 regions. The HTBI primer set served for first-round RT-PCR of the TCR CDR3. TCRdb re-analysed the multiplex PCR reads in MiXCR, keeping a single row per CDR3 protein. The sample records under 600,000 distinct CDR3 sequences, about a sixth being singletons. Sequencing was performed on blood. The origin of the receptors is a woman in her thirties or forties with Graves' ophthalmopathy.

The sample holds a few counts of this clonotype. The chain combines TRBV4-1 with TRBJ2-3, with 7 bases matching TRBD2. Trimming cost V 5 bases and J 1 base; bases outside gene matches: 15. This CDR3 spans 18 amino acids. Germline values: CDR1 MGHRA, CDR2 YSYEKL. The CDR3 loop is CASSNGGRALLGTDTQYF. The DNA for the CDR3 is TGCGCCAGCAGCAACGGGGGGAGGGCCCTCTTAGGCACAGATACGCAGTATTTT.

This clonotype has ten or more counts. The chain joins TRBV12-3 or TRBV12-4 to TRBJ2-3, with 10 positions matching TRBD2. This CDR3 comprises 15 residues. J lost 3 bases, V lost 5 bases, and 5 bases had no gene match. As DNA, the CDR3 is TGTGCCAGCAGTCAAGCGGGGGGGGAAACAGATACGCAGTATTTT. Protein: CASSQAGGETDTQYF.

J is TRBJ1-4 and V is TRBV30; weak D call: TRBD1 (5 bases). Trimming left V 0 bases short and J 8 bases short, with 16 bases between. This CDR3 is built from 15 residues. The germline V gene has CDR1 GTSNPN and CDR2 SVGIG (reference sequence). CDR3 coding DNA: TGTGCCTGGAGTGTTGGGGGGGGAAGAGGAGAAAAACTGTTTTTT. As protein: CAWSVGGGRGEKLFF.

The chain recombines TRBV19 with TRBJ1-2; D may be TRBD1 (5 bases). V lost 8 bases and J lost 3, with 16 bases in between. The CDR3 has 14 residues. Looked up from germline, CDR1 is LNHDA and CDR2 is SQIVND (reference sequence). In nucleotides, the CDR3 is TGTGCCAGTCGTCCAGGGAGAGATTACTATGGCTACACCTTC. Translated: CASRPGRDYYGYTF.

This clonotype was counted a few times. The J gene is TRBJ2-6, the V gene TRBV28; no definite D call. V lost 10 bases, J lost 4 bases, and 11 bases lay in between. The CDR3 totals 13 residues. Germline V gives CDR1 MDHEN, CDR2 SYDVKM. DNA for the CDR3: TGTGCCAACAGCGCTCTGGGGGCCAACGTCCTGACTTTC. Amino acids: CANSALGANVLTF. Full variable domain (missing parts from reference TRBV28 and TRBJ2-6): DVKVTQSSRYLVKRTGEKVFLECVQDMDHENMFWYRQDPGLGLRLIYFSYDVKMKEKGDIPEGYSVSREKKERFSLILESASTNQTSMYLCANSALGANVLTFGAGSRLTVL.

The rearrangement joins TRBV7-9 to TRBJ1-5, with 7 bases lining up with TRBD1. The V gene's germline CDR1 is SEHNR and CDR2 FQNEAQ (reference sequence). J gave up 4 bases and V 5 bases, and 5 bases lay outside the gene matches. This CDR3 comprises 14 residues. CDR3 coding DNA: TGTGCCAGCAGCCAGGGGGGGCTTAATCAGCCCCAGCATTTT. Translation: CASSQGGLNQPQHF.

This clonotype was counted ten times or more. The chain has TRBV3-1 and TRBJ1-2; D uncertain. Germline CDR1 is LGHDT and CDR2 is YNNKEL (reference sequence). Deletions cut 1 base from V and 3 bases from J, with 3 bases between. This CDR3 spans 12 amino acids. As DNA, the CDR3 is TGTGCCAGCAGCCAAGCGGACTATGGCTACACCTTC. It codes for CASSQADYGYTF.

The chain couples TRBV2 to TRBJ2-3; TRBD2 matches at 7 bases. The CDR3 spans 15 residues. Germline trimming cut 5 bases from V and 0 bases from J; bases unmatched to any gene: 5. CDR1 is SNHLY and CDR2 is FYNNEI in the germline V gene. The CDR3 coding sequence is TGTGCCAGCAGTCGGTTTAGCGGGAGCACAGATACGCAGTATTTT. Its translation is CASSRFSGSTDTQYF.

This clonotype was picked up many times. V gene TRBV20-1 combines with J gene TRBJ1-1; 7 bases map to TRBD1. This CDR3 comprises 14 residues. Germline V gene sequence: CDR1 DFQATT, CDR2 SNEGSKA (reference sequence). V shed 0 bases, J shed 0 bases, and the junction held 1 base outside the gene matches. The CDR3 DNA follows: TGCAGTGCTAGAGAGACAGGGTTGAACACTGAAGCTTTCTTT. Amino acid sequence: CSARETGLNTEAFF.

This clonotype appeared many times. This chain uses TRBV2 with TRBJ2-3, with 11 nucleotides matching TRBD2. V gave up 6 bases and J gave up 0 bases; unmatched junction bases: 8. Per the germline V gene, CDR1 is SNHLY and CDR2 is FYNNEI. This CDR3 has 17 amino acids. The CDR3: CASSGVAGGPSTDTQYF. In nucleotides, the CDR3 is TGTGCCAGCAGCGGAGTAGCGGGGGGGCCGAGCACAGATACGCAGTATTTT.

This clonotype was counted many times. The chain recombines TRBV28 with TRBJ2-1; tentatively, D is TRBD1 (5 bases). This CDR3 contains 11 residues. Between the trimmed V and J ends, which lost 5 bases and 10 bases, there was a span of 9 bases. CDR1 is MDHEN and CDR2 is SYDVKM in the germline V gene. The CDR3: CASSATGEQFF. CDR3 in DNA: TGTGCCAGCAGTGCTACAGGAGAGCAGTTCTTC.

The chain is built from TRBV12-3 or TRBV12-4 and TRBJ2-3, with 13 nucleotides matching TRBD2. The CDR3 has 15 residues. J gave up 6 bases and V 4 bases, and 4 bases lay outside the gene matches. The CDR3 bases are TGTGCCAGCAGTTGGACTAGCGGGAGTAGGGATACGCAGTATTTT. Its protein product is CASSWTSGSRDTQYF.

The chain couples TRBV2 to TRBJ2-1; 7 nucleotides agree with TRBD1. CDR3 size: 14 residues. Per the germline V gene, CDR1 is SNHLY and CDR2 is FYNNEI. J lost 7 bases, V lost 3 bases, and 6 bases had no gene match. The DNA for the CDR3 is TGTGCCAGCAGTGAGGGGACAGAGATGAATGAGCAGTTCTTC. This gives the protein CASSEGTEMNEQFF.

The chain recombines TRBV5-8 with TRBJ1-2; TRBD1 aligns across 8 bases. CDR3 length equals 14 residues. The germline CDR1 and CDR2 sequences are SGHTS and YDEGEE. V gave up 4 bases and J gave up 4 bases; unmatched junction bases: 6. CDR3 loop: CASSRGQGAYGYTF. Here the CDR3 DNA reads TGTGCCAGCAGCCGAGGGCAGGGGGCCTATGGCTACACCTTC.

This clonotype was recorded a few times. The CDR3 region has the DNA TGTGCCAGCACCCAAAGGCTACAGGGCGACAGGGGAGCTTTCTTT. It specifies CASTQRLQGDRGAFF. The V and J genes are TRBV2 and TRBJ1-1, with 8 bases fitting TRBD1. V lost 7 bases and J lost 10; bases outside the gene matches: 17. CDR1 and CDR2 from the germline V gene are SNHLY and FYNNEI. This CDR3 spans 15 amino acids.

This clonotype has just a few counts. In nucleotides, the CDR3 is TGCGCCAGCAGTGATCTCGGGGCCCCCTACGAGCAGTACTTC. Protein: CASSDLGAPYEQYF. V is TRBV10-1 and J is TRBJ2-7; D may be TRBD1 or TRBD2 (5 bases each). The V gene lost 3 bases and the J gene lost 2 bases, with 11 bases spanning the gap. In germline, CDR1 is WNHNN, CDR2 SYGVQD (reference sequence). There are 14 residues in the CDR3.

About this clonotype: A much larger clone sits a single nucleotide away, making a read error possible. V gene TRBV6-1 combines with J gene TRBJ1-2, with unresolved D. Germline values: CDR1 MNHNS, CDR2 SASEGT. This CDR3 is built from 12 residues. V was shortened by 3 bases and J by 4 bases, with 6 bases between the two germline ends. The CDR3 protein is CASSEWSYGYTF. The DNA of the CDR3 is TGTGCCAGCAGTGAGTGGAGCTATGGCTACACCTTC.

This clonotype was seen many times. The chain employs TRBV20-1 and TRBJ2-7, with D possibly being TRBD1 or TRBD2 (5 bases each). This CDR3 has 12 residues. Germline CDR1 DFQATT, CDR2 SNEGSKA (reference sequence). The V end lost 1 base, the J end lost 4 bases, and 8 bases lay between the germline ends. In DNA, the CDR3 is TGCAGTGCTAGAGCCTGGGGGTACGAGCAGTACTTC. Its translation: CSARAWGYEQYF.

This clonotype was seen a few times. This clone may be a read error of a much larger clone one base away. CDR3 loop: CARGTSSYNEQFF. As DNA, the CDR3 is TGTGCCAGGGGGACCAGCTCCTACAATGAGCAGTTCTTC. The chain uses TRBV2 and TRBJ2-1; either TRBD1 or TRBD2 may supply D (5 bases each). The germline gives CDR1 SNHLY, CDR2 FYNNEI. There are 13 residues in the CDR3. V gave up 9 bases and J gave up 0 bases, with 9 bases separating them.

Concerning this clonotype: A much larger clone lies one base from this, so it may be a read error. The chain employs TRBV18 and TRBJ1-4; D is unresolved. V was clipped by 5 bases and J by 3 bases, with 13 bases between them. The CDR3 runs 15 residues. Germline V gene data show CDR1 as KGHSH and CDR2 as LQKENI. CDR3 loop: CASSAARVANEKLFF. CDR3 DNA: TGTGCCAGCTCAGCCGCGAGAGTAGCTAATGAAAAACTGTTTTTT.

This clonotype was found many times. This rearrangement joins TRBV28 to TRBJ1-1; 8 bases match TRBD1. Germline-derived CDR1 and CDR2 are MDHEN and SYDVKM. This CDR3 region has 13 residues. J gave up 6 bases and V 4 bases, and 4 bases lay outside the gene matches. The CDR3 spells CASSWTGRPEAFF. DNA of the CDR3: TGTGCCAGCAGTTGGACAGGGAGACCTGAAGCTTTCTTT.

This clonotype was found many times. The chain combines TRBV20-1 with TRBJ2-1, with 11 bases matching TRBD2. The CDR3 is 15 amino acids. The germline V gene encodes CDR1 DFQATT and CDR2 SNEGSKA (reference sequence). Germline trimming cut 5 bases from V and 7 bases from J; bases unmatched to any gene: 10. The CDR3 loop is CSAPPPSGRKNEQFF. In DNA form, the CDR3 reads TGCAGTGCTCCCCCCCCTAGCGGGAGGAAGAATGAGCAGTTCTTC.

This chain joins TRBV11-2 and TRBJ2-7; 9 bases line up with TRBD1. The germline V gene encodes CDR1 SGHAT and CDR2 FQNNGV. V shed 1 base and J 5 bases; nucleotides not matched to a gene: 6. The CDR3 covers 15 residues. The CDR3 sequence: CASSLALQGAHEQYF. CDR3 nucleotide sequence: TGTGCCAGCAGCTTAGCGCTACAGGGGGCCCACGAGCAGTACTTC.

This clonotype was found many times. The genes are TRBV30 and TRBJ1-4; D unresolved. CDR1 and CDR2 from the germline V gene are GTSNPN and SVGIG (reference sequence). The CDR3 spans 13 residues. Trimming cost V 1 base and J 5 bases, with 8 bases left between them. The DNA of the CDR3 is TGTGCCTGGAGTGCGATATCAAATGAAAAACTGTTTTTT. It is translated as CAWSAISNEKLFF. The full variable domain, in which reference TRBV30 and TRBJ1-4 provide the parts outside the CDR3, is SQTIHQWPATLVQPVGSPLSLECTVEGTSNPNLYWYRQAAGRGLQLLFYSVGIGQISSEVPQNLSASRPQDRQFILSSKKLLLSDSGFYLCAWSAISNEKLFFGSGTQLSVL.